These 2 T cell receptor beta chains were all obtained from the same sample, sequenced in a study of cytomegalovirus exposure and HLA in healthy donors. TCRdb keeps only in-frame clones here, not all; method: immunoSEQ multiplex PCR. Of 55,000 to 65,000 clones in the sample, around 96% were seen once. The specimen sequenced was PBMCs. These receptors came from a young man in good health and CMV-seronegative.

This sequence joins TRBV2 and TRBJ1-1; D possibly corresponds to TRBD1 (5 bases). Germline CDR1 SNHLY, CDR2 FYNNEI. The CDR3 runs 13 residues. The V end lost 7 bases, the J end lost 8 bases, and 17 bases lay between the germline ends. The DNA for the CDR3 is TGTGCCAGCATCCTATCGTCCACAGGAGAAGCTTTCTTT. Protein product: CASILSSTGEAFF.

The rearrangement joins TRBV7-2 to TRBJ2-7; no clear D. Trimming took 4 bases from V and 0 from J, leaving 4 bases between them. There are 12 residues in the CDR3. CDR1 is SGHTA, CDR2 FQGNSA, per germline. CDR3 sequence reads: CASSSFSYEQYF. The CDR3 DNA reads TGTGCCAGCAGCTCCTTCTCCTACGAGCAGTACTTC.